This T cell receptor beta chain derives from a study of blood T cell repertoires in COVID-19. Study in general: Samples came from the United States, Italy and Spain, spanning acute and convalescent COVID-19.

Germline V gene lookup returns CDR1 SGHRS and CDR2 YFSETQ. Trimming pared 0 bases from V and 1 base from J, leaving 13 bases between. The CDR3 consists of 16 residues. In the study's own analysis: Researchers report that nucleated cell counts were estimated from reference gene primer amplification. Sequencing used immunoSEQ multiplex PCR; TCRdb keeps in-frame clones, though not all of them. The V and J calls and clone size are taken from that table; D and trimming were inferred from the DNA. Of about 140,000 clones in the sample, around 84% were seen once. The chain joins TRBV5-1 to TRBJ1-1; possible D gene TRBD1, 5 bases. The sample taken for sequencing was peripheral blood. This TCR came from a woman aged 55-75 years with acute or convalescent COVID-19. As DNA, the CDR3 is TGCGCCAGCAGCTTGGCGGCAGGGCGAGCGAACACTGAAGCTTTCTTT. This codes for CASSLAAGRANTEAFF.